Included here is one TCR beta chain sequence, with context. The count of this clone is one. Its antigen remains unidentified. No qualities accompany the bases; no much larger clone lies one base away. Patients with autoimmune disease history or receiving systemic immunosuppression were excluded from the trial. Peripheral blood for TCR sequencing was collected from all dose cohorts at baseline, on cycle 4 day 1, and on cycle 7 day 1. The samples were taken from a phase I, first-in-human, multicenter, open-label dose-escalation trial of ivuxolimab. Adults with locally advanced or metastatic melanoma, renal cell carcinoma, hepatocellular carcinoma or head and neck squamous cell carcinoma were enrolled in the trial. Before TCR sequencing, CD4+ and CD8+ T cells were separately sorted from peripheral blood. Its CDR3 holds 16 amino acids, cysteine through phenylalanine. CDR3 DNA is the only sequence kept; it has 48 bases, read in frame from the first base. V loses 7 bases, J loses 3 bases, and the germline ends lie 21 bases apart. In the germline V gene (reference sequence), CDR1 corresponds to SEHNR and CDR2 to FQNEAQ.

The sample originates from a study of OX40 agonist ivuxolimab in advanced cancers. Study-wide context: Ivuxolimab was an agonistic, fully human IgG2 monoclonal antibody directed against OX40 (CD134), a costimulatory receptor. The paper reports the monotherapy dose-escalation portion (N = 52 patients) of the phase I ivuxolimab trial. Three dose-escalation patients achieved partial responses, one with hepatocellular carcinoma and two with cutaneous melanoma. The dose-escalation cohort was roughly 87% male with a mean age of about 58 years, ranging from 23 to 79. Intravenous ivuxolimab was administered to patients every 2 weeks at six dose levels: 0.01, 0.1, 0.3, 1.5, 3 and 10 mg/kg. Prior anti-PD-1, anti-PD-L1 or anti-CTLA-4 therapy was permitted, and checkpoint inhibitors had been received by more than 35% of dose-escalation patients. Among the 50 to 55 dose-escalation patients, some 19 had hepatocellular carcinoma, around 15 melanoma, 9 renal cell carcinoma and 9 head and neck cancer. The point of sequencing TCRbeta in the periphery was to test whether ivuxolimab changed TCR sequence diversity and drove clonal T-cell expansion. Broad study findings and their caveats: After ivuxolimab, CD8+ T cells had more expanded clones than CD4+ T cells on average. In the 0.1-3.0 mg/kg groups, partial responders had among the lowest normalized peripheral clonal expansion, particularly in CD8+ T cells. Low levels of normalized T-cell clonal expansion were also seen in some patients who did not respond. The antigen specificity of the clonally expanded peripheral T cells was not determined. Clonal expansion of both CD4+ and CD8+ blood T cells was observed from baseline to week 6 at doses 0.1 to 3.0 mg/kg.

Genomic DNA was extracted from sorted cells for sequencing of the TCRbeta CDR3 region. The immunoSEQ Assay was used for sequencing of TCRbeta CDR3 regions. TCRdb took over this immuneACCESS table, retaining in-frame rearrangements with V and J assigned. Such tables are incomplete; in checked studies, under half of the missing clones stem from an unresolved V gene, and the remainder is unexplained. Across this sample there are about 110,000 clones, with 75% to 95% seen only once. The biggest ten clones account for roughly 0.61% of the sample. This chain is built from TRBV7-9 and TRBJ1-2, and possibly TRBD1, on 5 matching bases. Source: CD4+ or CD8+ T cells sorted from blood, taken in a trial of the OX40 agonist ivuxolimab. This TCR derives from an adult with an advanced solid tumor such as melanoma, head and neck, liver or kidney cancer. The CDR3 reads CASTTPALFRDYGYTF. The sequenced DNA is TGTGCCAGCACCACCCCTGCCTTGTTCAGGGACTATGGCTACACCTTC.